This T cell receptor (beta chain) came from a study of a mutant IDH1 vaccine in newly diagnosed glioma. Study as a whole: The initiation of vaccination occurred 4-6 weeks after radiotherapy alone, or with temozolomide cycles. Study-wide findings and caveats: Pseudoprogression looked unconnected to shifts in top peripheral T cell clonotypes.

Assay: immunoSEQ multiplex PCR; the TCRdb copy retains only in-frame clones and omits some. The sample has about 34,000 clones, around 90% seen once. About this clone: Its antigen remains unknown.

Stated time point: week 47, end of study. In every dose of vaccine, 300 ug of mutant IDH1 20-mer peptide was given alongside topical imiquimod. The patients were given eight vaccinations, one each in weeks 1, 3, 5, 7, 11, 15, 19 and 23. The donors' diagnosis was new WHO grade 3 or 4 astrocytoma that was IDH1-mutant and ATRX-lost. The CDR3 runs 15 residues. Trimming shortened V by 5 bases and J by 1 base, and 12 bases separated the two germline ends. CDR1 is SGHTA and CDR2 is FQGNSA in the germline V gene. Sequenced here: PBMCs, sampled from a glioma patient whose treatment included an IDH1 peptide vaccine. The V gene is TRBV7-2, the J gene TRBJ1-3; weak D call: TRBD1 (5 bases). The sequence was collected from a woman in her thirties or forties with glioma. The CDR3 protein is CASSRGGTSGNTIYF. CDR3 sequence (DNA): TGTGCCAGCAGCCGTGGGGGGACGTCTGGAAACACCATATATTTT.